This T cell receptor (beta chain) was sequenced for a study of cytomegalovirus exposure and HLA in healthy donors. Note on this clone: Its antigen is undetermined.

V dropped 4 bases and J dropped 2 bases, with 8 bases sitting between them. This CDR3 spans 13 amino acids. Germline V CDR1 and CDR2: SGDLS, YYNGEE. The primer mix had 60 Vbeta and 13 Jbeta primers. Profiling relied on immunoSEQ multiplex PCR, and the TCRdb table lists in-frame clones only, not all of them. The table has some 150,000 clones, 65% to 85% seen once. Study results and caveats: Diagnosis of cytomegalovirus status made by the classifier reportedly showed high specificity and sensitivity. Generally TCR sequences proved uncommon, though certain public TCRs appeared in numerous donors.

Sample: PBMCs. This TCR was recovered from a man aged 60 to 69 in good health and CMV-seronegative. J is TRBJ2-3 and V is TRBV9; D is undetermined. This CDR3 reads CASSTVPTDTQYF. CDR3 sequence (DNA): TGTGCCAGCAGCACAGTTCCCACAGATACGCAGTATTTT.